The 7 T cell receptor beta chains presented below share a single source sample, sequenced in a study of tissue T cells after allogeneic stem cell transplantation. Regarding time point: mouse harvest day 7 after allogeneic transplant. The graft held 10^6 splenic CD5+ T cells and 10^7 T-cell-depleted bone marrow cells. Generated by immunoSEQ multiplex PCR, the TCRdb table keeps only in-frame clones and is missing some. The data hold 6,500 to 9,000 clones, with roughly 45% observed a single time. The specimen sequenced was skin. These receptors were collected from a female BALB/c mouse given C57BL/6 T cells with graft-versus-host disease after an allogeneic hematopoietic cell transplant.

For this clone: Gene and germline names: mouse. Coverage ceases 1 residue before the CDR3 finishes, and the germline J gene fills in the end. This chain connects TRBV26 to TRBJ1-2; the match to TRBD1 covers 7 bases. The CDR3 contains 14 residues. Germline V gives CDR1 KGHPV, CDR2 FQNQEV (reference sequence). J gave up 0 bases and V 2 bases, and 0 bases lay outside the gene matches. The CDR3 DNA, read in part, is TGTGCCAGCAGTCTGACAGGGGCAAACTCCGACTACACC. It encodes CASSLTGANSDYT. The full CDR3 sequence reads CASSLTGANSDYTF.

Concerning this clone itself: Germline and genes here are mouse. From the germline J gene comes the end of the CDR3, since the read stops 1 residue before it. The rearrangement joins TRBV23 to TRBJ1-2. CDR3 length: 15 residues. Germline V gives CDR1 KGHTA, CDR2 FQNQQP. CDR3 DNA, as far as it was read: TGCTCCAGCAGTCAATCAGGGGGGCGCTTCTCCGACTACACC. It yields the protein CSSSQSGGRFSDYT. The whole CDR3 sequence reads CSSSQSGGRFSDYTF.

A note on this clone: Gene and germline names: mouse. The missing CDR3 end, 1 residue past where the read stops, is filled in from the germline J gene. This chain joins TRBV26 and TRBJ2-2; 7 bases match TRBD1. The ends lost 2 bases at V and 0 bases at J; junction bases unmatched: 3. Germline-derived CDR1 and CDR2 are KGHPV and FQNQEV (reference sequence). This CDR3 is 16 amino acids long. CDR3 protein: CASSLHRGANTGQLYF. The DNA read from the CDR3 is TGTGCCAGCAGTCTGCACAGGGGCGCAAACACCGGGCAGCTCTAC. Complete variable domain (other parts from reference TRBV26 and TRBJ2-2): NSKVIQTPRYLVKGQGQKAKMRCIPEKGHPVVFWYQQNKNNEFKFLINFQNQEVLQQIDMTEKRFSAECPSNSPCSLEIQSSEAGDSALYLCASSLHRGANTGQLYFGEGSKLTVL.

In regard to this clone: Genes here carry mouse names. With the read ending 1 residue before the CDR3 end, the germline J gene is used to fill in that end. This chain uses TRBV3 with TRBJ1-3; no firm D call. V was clipped by 0 bases and J by 0 bases, with 3 bases between them. This CDR3 has 14 amino acids. CDR1 and CDR2 (germline): SNHLY, FYNGKV (reference sequence). CDR3 DNA, as far as it was read: TGTGCCAGCAGCTTAGCCAATTCTGGAAATACGCTCTAT. It yields the protein CASSLANSGNTLY. The CDR3 reads in full as CASSLANSGNTLYF. Using reference TRBV3 and TRBJ1-3 for the parts outside the CDR3, the full variable domain is GPKVLQIPSHQIIDMGQMVTLNCDPVSNHLYFYWYKQILGQQMEFLVNFYNGKVMEKSKLFKDQFSVERPDGSYFTLKIQPTALEDSAVYFCASSLANSGNTLYFGEGSRLIVV.

The table lists this clone with a few counts. Genes here carry mouse names. Read data end 1 residue before the CDR3 end; the end is taken from the germline J gene. V usage is TRBV29 and J usage is TRBJ2-7; a possible D gene is TRBD2 (7 bases). V lost 5 bases to trimming and J lost 6 bases, with 11 bases between them. The CDR3 is made up of 12 amino acids. Germline V gives CDR1 MSHET, CDR2 SYDVDS. The CDR3 bases that were read are TGTGCTAGCAGTCCATGGGGGGCTGAACAGTAC. Translation: CASSPWGAEQY. The CDR3 as a whole reads CASSPWGAEQYF.

Concerning this clone itself: Genes here carry mouse names. The CDR3 is CSSSRDIQDTQYF. The sequenced CDR3 bases are TGCTCCAGCAGTCGGGACATCCAAGACACCCAGTAC. The chain carries TRBV23 and TRBJ2-5; TRBD1, as called in the table, went unchecked against the DNA. The read gets to within 1 residue of the CDR3 end, and the germline J gene fills in the rest. CDR1 and CDR2 (germline): KGHTA, FQNQQP. This CDR3 comprises 13 residues.

As regards this clone: Gene names refer to mouse genes. The CDR3 end lies 1 residue beyond the end of the read and is filled in from the germline J gene. The chain couples TRBV13-2 to TRBJ2-7, with D possibly being TRBD1 (8 bases). V gave up 4 bases and J gave up 4 bases, with 12 bases separating them. CDR3 length: 13 amino acids. CDR1 NNHNN and CDR2 SYGAGS come from the germline V gene (reference sequence). The chain's CDR3 is CASGTGGGYEQYF. CDR3 DNA, as far as it was read: TGTGCCAGCGGTACAGGGGGGGGGTATGAACAGTAC.